This T cell receptor beta chain was found in a study of T cell repertoires in cytomegalovirus infection. This clonotype was detected a few times. CDR3 length: 14 residues. J gave up 7 bases and V 0 bases, and 6 bases lay outside the gene matches. In germline, CDR1 is SGHRS, CDR2 YFSETQ. TCRdb analysed the reads with MiXCR anew, one entry per CDR3 protein. Seen here are almost 550,000 distinct CDR3 sequences, 16% observed once, and the top ten hold about 24%. The source of this sequence is a human donor in good health (CMV status not recorded). Some clones in this sample may be carry-over from other donors' samples. V gene TRBV5-1 combines with J gene TRBJ1-2; 7 bases match TRBD1. The source material was CD8+ T cells from PBMCs. CDR3 region: CASSLADRDPGYTF. CDR3 nucleotide sequence: TGCGCCAGCAGCTTGGCCGACAGGGATCCTGGCTACACCTTC.